Below, 30 T cell receptor beta chains from the same sample are listed, as sequenced in a study of response to subunit inactivated influenza vaccine. TCRdb reprocessed the RT-PCR reads via MiXCR and lists one record per CDR3 protein. The sample lists approximately 500,000 distinct CDR3 sequences, 10% to 15% seen once, with about an eighth in the top ten. Source: PBMCs from blood, taken 45 days after vaccination. The receptors originated from a man between 45 and 60 years old who received an inactivated influenza vaccine.

At least ten counts were recorded for this clonotype. This chain uses TRBV12-3 or TRBV12-4 with TRBJ2-2, with D possibly TRBD2 on 6 matching bases. V gave up 7 bases and J gave up 3 bases, with 18 bases separating them. This CDR3 is built from 16 residues. As DNA, the CDR3 is TGTGCCAGCATCAACAATTGGGGGGAATACACCGGGGAGCTGTTTTTT. Translating gives CASINNWGEYTGELFF.

This clonotype has ten or more counts. J is TRBJ2-1 and V is TRBV20-1; D is perhaps TRBD1 (5 bases). Germline CDR1 is DFQATT and CDR2 is SNEGSKA (reference sequence). The V end was cut by 3 bases, the J end by 2 bases, with 8 bases between. The CDR3 totals 13 residues. The CDR3 spells CSARTAPYNEQFF. The CDR3 DNA reads TGCAGTGCTAGGACAGCCCCCTACAATGAGCAGTTCTTC.

Notes on this clonotype: The DNA is omitted, as the CDR3 cannot be located on it reliably, and the CDR3 follows TCRdb's listing. The rearrangement joins TRBV6-2 or TRBV6-3 to TRBJ2-7; TRBD2 reflects the table's D call only, with no check against the DNA. Per germline, CDR1 MNHEY and CDR2 SVGEGT. The CDR3 is 21 residues long, ends included. CDR3 in amino acids: CASSSVYEQYFGPGTRLTALF.

This chain uses TRBV5-6 with TRBJ1-5; D is ambiguous. Trimming pared 2 bases from V and 7 bases from J, leaving 16 bases between. Germline assignment: CDR1 SGHDT and CDR2 YYEEEE. The CDR3 has 15 residues. CDR3 amino acids: CASSFRGKKVQPQHF. The CDR3 coding sequence is TGTGCCAGCAGCTTCAGAGGAAAGAAGGTCCAGCCCCAGCATTTT. Filled out from reference TRBV5-6 and TRBJ1-5, the complete variable domain reads DAGVTQSPTHLIKTRGQQVTLRCSPKSGHDTVSWYQQALGQGPQFIFQYYEEEERQRGNFPDRFSGHQFPNYSSELNVNALLLGDSALYLCASSFRGKKVQPQHFGDGTRLSIL.

This clonotype was seen repeatedly, ten times or more. The chain is built from TRBV12-3 or TRBV12-4 and TRBJ2-1, with D perhaps matching TRBD2 (6 bases). The CDR3 runs to 15 residues. V lost 3 bases, J lost 7 bases, and 16 bases lay in between. Here the CDR3 DNA reads TGTGCCAGCAGTTTTTCCGGGAGACGCGTGAATGAGCAGTTCTTC. Amino acid sequence: CASSFSGRRVNEQFF.

V and J are TRBV12-3 or TRBV12-4 and TRBJ1-5, with 7 bases identical to TRBD1. CDR3 length: 16 amino acids. V was clipped by 6 bases and J by 3 bases; unmatched bases: 11. Written as DNA, the CDR3 is TGTGCCAGCAGCCAGGCACAGGGGTTTAACAATCAGCCCCAGCATTTT. Amino acid sequence: CASSQAQGFNNQPQHF.

The V gene is TRBV18, the J gene TRBJ2-1; 12 positions agree with TRBD2. Germline trimming cut 3 bases from V and 8 bases from J; bases unmatched to any gene: 8. CDR1 is KGHSH, CDR2 LQKENI, per germline. The CDR3 runs 16 residues. CDR3 in DNA: TGTGCCAGCTCACCGCGGACTAGCGGGGTTTCGTATGAGCAGTTCTTC. Its protein product is CASSPRTSGVSYEQFF. Based on the CDR3 plus reference TRBV18 and TRBJ2-1, the full variable domain is NAGVMQNPRHLVRRRGQEARLRCSPMKGHSHVYWYRQLPEEGLKFMVYLQKENIIDESGMPKERFSAEFPKEGPSILRIQQVVRGDSAAYFCASSPRTSGVSYEQFFGPGTRLTVL.

This rearrangement joins TRBV3-1 to TRBJ1-4; no clear D gene. Germline assignment: CDR1 LGHDT and CDR2 YNNKEL (reference sequence). Deletions cut 2 bases from V and 1 base from J, with 5 bases between. This CDR3 spans 14 amino acids. Here the CDR3 reads CASSQSRTNEKLFF. The CDR3, as DNA: TGTGCCAGCAGCCAAAGTAGAACTAATGAAAAACTGTTTTTT.

The chain combines TRBV4-2 with TRBJ2-3; no clear D gene. The CDR3 extends over 13 amino acids. V lost 5 bases and J lost 8, with 14 bases in between. Per germline, CDR1 LGHNA and CDR2 YNFKEQ. CDR3 region: CASSSEISGTQYF. CDR3 sequence (DNA): TGTGCCAGCAGCTCAGAGATCTCAGGTACGCAGTATTTT.

With respect to this clonotype: Just one base apart from a much larger clone, this may be a read error. The V and J genes are TRBV7-8 and TRBJ2-1; the D is unclear. This CDR3 contains 15 residues. In germline, CDR1 is SGHVS, CDR2 FQNEAQ. CDR3 DNA: TGTGCCAGCAGCTTAGACAAGAGCTCCTACAATGAGCTGTTCTTC. Protein sequence: CASSLDKSSYNELFF.

The genes are TRBV6-5 and TRBJ2-5; D is possibly TRBD1 or TRBD2 (5 bases each). Trimming removed 0 bases at V and 5 bases at J, with 16 bases between. There are 16 residues in the CDR3. Germline assignment: CDR1 MNHEY and CDR2 SVGAGI. CDR3 DNA sequence: TGTGCCAGCAGTTACTCTGGGGGTCCATTTTTGGAGACCCAGTACTTC. Residues: CASSYSGGPFLETQYF.

This clonotype was found a few times. This sequence joins TRBV12-3 or TRBV12-4 and TRBJ1-1; no reliable D call. V dropped 4 bases and J dropped 4 bases, with 4 bases sitting between them. CDR3 size: 11 residues. The CDR3 nucleotides read TGTGCCAGCAGTTGGGGCACTGAAGCTTTCTTT. It specifies CASSWGTEAFF.

This clonotype was detected a few times. The V gene is TRBV24-1, the J gene TRBJ2-1; D perhaps matches TRBD2 (6 bases). The germline V gene encodes CDR1 KGHDR and CDR2 SFDVKD. The CDR3 runs to 15 residues. Deletions cut 5 bases from V and 3 bases from J, with 13 bases between. CDR3 coding DNA: TGTGCCACCAGTGTGACGGGAGCGTACTACAATGAGCAGTTCTTC. Its translation is CATSVTGAYYNEQFF.

This clonotype showed up many times. Compared with germline, one end of the junction differs, possibly owing to a read error. This chain uses TRBV7-2 with TRBJ2-5, with 7 bases that match TRBD1. This CDR3 has 16 residues. CDR1 is SGHTA, CDR2 FQGNSA, per germline. The CDR3 reads CASSLVDRVPGETQYF. DNA of the CDR3: TGTGCCAGCAGTTTAGTAGACAGGGTCCCGGGGGAGACCCAGTACTTC.

This clonotype has only a few counts. This chain links TRBV20-1 with TRBJ1-1, with D perhaps matching TRBD1 (5 bases). This CDR3 spans 10 amino acids. The germline V gene encodes CDR1 DFQATT and CDR2 SNEGSKA (reference sequence). The CDR3 DNA reads as TGCAAGACAGTGAACACTGAAGCTTTCTTT. Its protein is CKTVNTEAFF.

This clonotype was seen only a few times. The rearrangement uses TRBV6-2 or TRBV6-3 and TRBJ2-7; TRBD1 aligns across 8 bases. Germline CDR1 reads MNHEY; CDR2 reads SVGEGT. The CDR3 has 14 residues. The ends lost 6 bases at V and 5 bases at J; junction bases unmatched: 9. As DNA, the CDR3 is TGTGCCAGCAGACTCGGACAGGGATCCCACGAGCAGTACTTC. This translates into CASRLGQGSHEQYF.

This clonotype was observed a few times. The chain uses TRBV20-1 and TRBJ1-2, with 7 positions matching TRBD1. This CDR3 has 13 residues. CDR1 and CDR2 from the germline V gene are DFQATT and SNEGSKA (reference sequence). The V segment lost 5 bases and the J segment 8 bases; nucleotides outside the gene matches: 11. The CDR3: CSARDSLPPGYTF. CDR3 DNA: TGCAGTGCTCGGGACAGCCTACCCCCCGGCTACACCTTC.

The gene calls are TRBV7-9 and TRBJ1-2, with 7 bases aligning to TRBD1. The CDR3 has 14 residues. CDR1 SEHNR and CDR2 FQNEAQ come from the germline V gene (reference sequence). The junction had 11 bases not matched to a gene; V was cut back by 6 bases and J by 7 bases. The CDR3 is CASSLVDRIIGYTF. The CDR3 DNA reads TGTGCCAGCAGTCTAGTGGACAGGATTATTGGCTACACCTTC.

The V gene is TRBV10-3, the J gene TRBJ2-3, with a possible D match to TRBD2 (5 bases). The V and J ends lost 2 bases and 6 bases respectively, with 9 bases between them. CDR3 length equals 13 residues. The germline V gene encodes CDR1 ENHRY and CDR2 SYGVKD. CDR3 DNA: TGTGCCATCAGTGAGATTCTAGCCGATACGCAGTATTTT. Amino acid sequence: CAISEILADTQYF.

The chain links TRBV11-2 to TRBJ2-7, with TRBD1 identical over 7 bases. This CDR3 has 14 amino acids. J lost 4 bases, V lost 5 bases, and 8 bases had no gene match. The germline V gene encodes CDR1 SGHAT and CDR2 FQNNGV. In nucleotides, the CDR3 is TGTGCCAGCAGCCCGACAGGGAAACCTTACGAGCAGTACTTC. Translation: CASSPTGKPYEQYF. The full variable domain, completed using reference TRBV11-2 and TRBJ2-7, is EAGVAQSPRYKIIEKRQSVAFWCNPISGHATLYWYQQILGQGPKLLIQFQNNGVVDDSQLPKDRFSAERLKGVDSTLKIQPAKLEDSAVYLCASSPTGKPYEQYFGPGTRLTVT.

Notes on this clonotype: Possible read error: a much larger clone is one base away. The genes are TRBV25-1 and TRBJ2-1; D not resolved. Germline V gene sequence: CDR1 MGHDK, CDR2 SYGVNS. The CDR3 runs to 11 residues. Deletions cut 4 bases from V and 8 bases from J, with 6 bases between. The CDR3: CASSGWYEQFF. The CDR3 DNA sequence: TGTGCCAGCAGTGGGTGGTATGAGCAGTTCTTC. Combining the CDR3 with reference TRBV25-1 and TRBJ2-1 gives the whole variable domain EADIYQTPRYLVIGTGKKITLECSQTMGHDKMYWYQQDPGMELHLIHYSYGVNSTEKGDLSSESTVSRIRTEHFPLTLESARPSHTSQYLCASSGWYEQFFGPGTRLTVL.

This clonotype was seen only a few times. The rearrangement links TRBV5-6 to TRBJ2-5; 7 nucleotides agree with TRBD1. CDR3 length: 15 residues. Germline assignment: CDR1 SGHDT and CDR2 YYEEEE. Trimming took 4 bases from V and 2 from J; bases not matched to a gene: 8. The CDR3 spells CASSEEQGSQETQYF. The CDR3 DNA sequence: TGTGCCAGCAGCGAAGAACAGGGGTCACAAGAGACCCAGTACTTC. Combining the CDR3 with reference TRBV5-6 and TRBJ2-5 gives the whole variable domain DAGVTQSPTHLIKTRGQQVTLRCSPKSGHDTVSWYQQALGQGPQFIFQYYEEEERQRGNFPDRFSGHQFPNYSSELNVNALLLGDSALYLCASSEEQGSQETQYFGPGTRLLVL.

This clonotype was found a few times. V gene TRBV20-1 combines with J gene TRBJ1-2, with D unresolved. This CDR3 has 13 residues. CDR1 is DFQATT and CDR2 is SNEGSKA in the germline V gene (reference sequence). V was trimmed by 0 bases and J by 2 bases, leaving 7 bases between them. The CDR3 is CSAREVGNYGYTF. In nucleotides, the CDR3 is TGCAGTGCTAGAGAGGTCGGAAACTATGGCTACACCTTC.

The chain couples TRBV5-4 to TRBJ1-6; 7 bases agree with TRBD1. This CDR3 has 15 residues. In germline, CDR1 is SGHNT, CDR2 YYREEE (reference sequence). The trim removed 4 bases at V and 9 bases at J, leaving 10 bases unmatched. The CDR3 region is CASSLQTGATSPLHF. DNA of the CDR3: TGTGCCAGCAGCCTCCAAACAGGGGCCACTTCACCCCTCCACTTT.

This clonotype has a count of ten or more. The rearrangement joins TRBV12-3 or TRBV12-4 to TRBJ2-1; TRBD1 agrees at 9 bases. The trim removed 5 bases at V and 8 bases at J, leaving 13 bases unmatched. The CDR3 runs to 16 residues. Here the CDR3 reads CASSKQGASPRDEQFF. CDR3 coding DNA: TGTGCCAGCAGTAAACAGGGGGCGTCCCCAAGAGATGAGCAGTTCTTC.

The chain carries TRBV12-3 or TRBV12-4 and TRBJ2-1; the match to TRBD2 covers 7 bases. The CDR3 totals 15 residues. V dropped 5 bases and J dropped 2; count of bases not matched to a gene: 6. The CDR3 loop is CASSLRLAAYNEQFF. CDR3 DNA: TGTGCCAGCAGTCTCCGTCTAGCGGCCTACAATGAGCAGTTCTTC.

This clonotype has a single count. The chain links TRBV27 to TRBJ2-1; tentative D call: TRBD2 (6 bases). The CDR3 extends over 13 amino acids. CDR1 is MNHEY, CDR2 SMNVEV, per germline (reference sequence). V was trimmed by 5 bases and J by 5 bases, leaving 10 bases between them. The CDR3, as DNA: TGTGCCAGCAGTATTAGCGGAGACAATGAGCAGTTCTTC. It codes for CASSISGDNEQFF.

The chain has TRBV7-2 and TRBJ2-7; a weak D match, TRBD1 (6 bases). V was trimmed by 4 bases and J by 4 bases, leaving 14 bases between them. Germline CDR1 reads SGHTA; CDR2 reads FQGNSA. This CDR3 has 14 amino acids. CDR3 amino acids: CASSYEWGPYEQYF. DNA for the CDR3: TGTGCCAGCAGCTACGAGTGGGGGCCTTACGAGCAGTACTTC. Supplemented by reference TRBV7-2 and TRBJ2-7, the full variable domain reads GAGVSQSPSNKVTEKGKDVELRCDPISGHTALYWYRQSLGQGLEFLIYFQGNSAPDKSGLPSDRFSAERTGGSVSTLTIQRTQQEDSAVYLCASSYEWGPYEQYFGPGTRLTVT.

The chain recombines TRBV29-1 with TRBJ1-1; TRBD1 is a possible D gene (5 bases). The CDR3 is made up of 14 amino acids. CDR1 is SQVTM and CDR2 is ANQGSEA in the germline V gene. V was cut by 6 bases and J by 1 base, with 15 bases left in between. CDR3 nucleotide sequence: TGCAGCGTCAAGGGACGGACGGAGAACACTGAAGCTTTCTTT. Its protein is CSVKGRTENTEAFF.

This clonotype was seen only a few times. The CDR3 loop is CSASSSEGPYEQYF. Here the CDR3 DNA reads TGCAGTGCTAGTAGTAGCGAGGGCCCCTACGAGCAGTACTTC. The rearrangement uses TRBV20-1 and TRBJ2-7; D perhaps matches TRBD2 (5 bases). The CDR3 length is 14 residues. Germline CDR1 is DFQATT and CDR2 is SNEGSKA (reference sequence). Trimming took 3 bases from V and 2 from J, leaving 14 bases between them.